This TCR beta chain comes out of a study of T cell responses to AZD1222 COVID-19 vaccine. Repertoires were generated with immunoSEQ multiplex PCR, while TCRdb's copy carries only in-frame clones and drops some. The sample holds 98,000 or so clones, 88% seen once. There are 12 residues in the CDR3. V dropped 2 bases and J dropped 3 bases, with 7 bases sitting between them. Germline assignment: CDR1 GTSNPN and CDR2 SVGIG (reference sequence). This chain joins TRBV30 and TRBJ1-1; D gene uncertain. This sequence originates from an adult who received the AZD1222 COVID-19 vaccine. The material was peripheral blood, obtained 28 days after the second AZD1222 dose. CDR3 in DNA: TGTGCCTGGAGTCCCGGGGACACTGAAGCTTTCTTT. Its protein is CAWSPGDTEAFF.